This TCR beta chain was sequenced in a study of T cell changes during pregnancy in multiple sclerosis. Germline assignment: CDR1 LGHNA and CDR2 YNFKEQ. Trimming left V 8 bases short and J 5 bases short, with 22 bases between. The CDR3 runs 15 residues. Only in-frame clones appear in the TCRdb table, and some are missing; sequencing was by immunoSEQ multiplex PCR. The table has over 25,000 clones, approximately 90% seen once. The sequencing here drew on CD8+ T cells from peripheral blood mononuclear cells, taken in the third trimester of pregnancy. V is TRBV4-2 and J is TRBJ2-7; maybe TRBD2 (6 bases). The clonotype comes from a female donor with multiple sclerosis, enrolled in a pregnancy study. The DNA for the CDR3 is TGTGCCAGCGGTAGATCCCGGGGGTATCTGAACGAGCAGTACTTC. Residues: CASGRSRGYLNEQYF.